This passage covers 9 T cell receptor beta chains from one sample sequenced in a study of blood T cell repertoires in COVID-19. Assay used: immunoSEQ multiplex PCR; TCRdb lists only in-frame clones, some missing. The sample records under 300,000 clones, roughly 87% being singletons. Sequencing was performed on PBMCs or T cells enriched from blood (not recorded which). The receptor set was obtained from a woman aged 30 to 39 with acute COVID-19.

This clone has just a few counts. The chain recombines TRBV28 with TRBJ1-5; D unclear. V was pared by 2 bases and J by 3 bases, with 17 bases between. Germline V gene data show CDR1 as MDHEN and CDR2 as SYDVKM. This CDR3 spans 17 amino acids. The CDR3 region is CASSLGAGGHSNQPQHF. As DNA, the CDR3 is TGTGCCAGCAGTTTAGGCGCCGGTGGGCACTCCAATCAGCCCCAGCATTTT.

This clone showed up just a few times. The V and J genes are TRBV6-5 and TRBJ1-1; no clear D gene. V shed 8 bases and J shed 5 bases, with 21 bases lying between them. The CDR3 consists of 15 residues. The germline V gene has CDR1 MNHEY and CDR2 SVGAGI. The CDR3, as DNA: TGTGCCAGCCAAGAGTCGGAGATACGGTTGACTGAAGCTTTCTTT. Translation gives CASQESEIRLTEAFF.

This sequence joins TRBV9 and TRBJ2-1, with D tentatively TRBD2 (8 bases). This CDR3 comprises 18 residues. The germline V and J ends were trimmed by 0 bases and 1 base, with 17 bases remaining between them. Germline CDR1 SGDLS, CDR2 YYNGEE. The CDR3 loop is CASSVGGGGRWSYNEQFF. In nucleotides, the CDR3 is TGTGCCAGCAGCGTAGGAGGGGGCGGGAGGTGGTCCTACAATGAGCAGTTCTTC.

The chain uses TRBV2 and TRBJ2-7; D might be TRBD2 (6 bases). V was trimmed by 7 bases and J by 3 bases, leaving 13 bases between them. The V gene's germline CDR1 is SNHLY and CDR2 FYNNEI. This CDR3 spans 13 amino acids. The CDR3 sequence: CASIRLGSYEQYF. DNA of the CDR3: TGTGCCAGCATTCGACTAGGTAGCTACGAGCAGTACTTC.

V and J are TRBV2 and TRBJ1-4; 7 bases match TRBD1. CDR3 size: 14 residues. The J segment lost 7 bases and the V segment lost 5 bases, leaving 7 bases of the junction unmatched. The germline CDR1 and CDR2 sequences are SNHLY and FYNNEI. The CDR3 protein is CASSRRDSGEKLFF. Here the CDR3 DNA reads TGTGCCAGCAGTCGAAGGGACAGCGGTGAAAAACTGTTTTTT.

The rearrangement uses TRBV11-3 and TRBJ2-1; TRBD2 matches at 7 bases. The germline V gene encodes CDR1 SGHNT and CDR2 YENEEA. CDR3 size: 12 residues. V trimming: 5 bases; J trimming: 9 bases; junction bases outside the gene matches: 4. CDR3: CASSTGGSEQFF. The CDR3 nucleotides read TGTGCCAGCAGCACCGGGGGGAGTGAGCAGTTCTTC.

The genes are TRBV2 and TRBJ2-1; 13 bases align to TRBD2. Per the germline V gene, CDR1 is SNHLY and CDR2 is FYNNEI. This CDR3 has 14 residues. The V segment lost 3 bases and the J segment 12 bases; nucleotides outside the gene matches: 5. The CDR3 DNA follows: TGTGCCAGCAGTGAGGTCGGGACTAGCGGGATGCAGTTCTTC. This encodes CASSEVGTSGMQFF.

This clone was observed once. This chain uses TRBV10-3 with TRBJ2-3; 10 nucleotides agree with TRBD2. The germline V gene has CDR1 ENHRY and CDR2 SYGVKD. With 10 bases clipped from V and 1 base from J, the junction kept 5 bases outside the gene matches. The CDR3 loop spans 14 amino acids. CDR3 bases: TGTGCCACAACCGGGACTAGCGGCACAGATACGCAGTATTTT. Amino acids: CATTGTSGTDTQYF.

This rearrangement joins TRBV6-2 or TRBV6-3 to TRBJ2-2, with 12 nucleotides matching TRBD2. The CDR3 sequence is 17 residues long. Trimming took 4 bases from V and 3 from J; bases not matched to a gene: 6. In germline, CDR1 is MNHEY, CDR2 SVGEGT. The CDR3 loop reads CASSFLAGGPDTGELFF. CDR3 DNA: TGTGCCAGCAGTTTTCTAGCGGGAGGGCCCGACACCGGGGAGCTGTTTTTT.